A selection of T cell receptor beta chains follows, all from one sample in a study of blood T cell repertoires in COVID-19. Some clones are missing from TCRdb's copy, which holds only in-frame ones; the method was immunoSEQ multiplex PCR. The table records some 70,000 clones, about 88% of them present only once. The sequenced material came from peripheral blood. The receptor source for this set is a man between 65 and 85 years old with active or convalescent COVID-19. Each CDR3 is given with its conserved first and last residue. A D gene is named only where the DNA matches it firmly.

TRBJ2-3	11	TRBV2	.	CASRYRYTQYF	TGTGCCAGCCGCTACCGGTATACGCAGTATTTT
TRBJ1-2	14	TRBV19	TRBD1	CASTNPGTGKGYTF	TGTGCCAGCACGAATCCCGGGACAGGGAAGGGCTACACCTTC
TRBJ2-1	15	TRBV4-1	TRBD2	CASSQDPGTNNEQFF	TGCGCCAGCAGCCAAGATCCCGGGACTAACAATGAGCAGTTCTTC
TRBJ1-4	16	TRBV19	.	CASSIGGRGFGEKLFF	TGTGCCAGTAGTATCGGTGGCAGAGGGTTCGGTGAAAAACTGTTTTTT
TRBJ1-1	14	TRBV6-5	.	CASRLDRLNTEAFF	TGTGCCAGCCGCCTGGACAGACTGAACACTGAAGCTTTCTTT
TRBJ2-2	13	TRBV5-1	.	CASSLHGDGELFF	TGCGCCAGCAGCTTGCACGGGGACGGGGAGCTGTTTTTT
TRBJ2-7	13	TRBV2	TRBD2	CATISGGPPGQYF	TGTGCCACCATTTCGGGAGGTCCCCCAGGGCAGTACTTC
TRBJ1-1	11	TRBV29-1	.	CSVAGNAEAFF	TGCAGCGTTGCAGGGAACGCTGAAGCTTTCTTT
TRBJ1-1	12	TRBV6-6	.	CASSYSSYEAFF	TGTGCCAGCAGTTACTCGTCCTATGAAGCTTTCTTT
TRBJ1-3	12	TRBV7-9	.	CASSLTGNTIYF	TGTGCCAGCAGCTTAACAGGAAACACCATATATTTT
TRBJ2-1	11	TRBV11-2	.	CASSPEGEQFF	TGTGCCAGCAGCCCGGAGGGTGAGCAGTTCTTC